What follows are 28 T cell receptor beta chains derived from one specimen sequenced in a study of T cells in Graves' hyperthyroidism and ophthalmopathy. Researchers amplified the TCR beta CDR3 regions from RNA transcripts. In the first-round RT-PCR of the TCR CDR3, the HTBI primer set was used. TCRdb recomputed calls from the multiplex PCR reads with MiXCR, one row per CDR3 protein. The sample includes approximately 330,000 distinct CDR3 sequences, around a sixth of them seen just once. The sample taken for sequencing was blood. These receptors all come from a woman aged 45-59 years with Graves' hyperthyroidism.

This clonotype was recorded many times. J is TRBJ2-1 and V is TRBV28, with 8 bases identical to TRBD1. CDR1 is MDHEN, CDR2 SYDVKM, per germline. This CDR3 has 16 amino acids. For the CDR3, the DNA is TGTGACACCTCGGACGGGGACAGGAGCTCCTACAATGAGCAGTTCTTC. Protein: CDTSDGDRSSYNEQFF. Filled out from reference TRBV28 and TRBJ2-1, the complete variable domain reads DVKVTQSSRYLVKRTGEKVFLECVQDMDHENMFWYRQDPGLGLRLIYFSYDVKMKEKGDIPEGYSVSREKKERFSLILESASTNQTSMYLCDTSDGDRSSYNEQFFGPGTRLTVL.

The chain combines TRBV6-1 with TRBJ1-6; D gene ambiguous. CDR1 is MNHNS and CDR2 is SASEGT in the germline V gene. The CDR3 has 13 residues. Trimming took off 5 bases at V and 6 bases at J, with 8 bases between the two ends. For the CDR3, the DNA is TGTGCCAGCAGTCTCGGACCTAATTCACCCCTCCACTTT. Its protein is CASSLGPNSPLHF.

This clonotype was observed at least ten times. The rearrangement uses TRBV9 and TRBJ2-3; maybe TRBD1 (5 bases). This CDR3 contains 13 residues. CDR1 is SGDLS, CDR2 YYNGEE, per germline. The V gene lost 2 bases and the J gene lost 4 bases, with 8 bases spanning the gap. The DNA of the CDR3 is TGTGCCAGCAGCGTCGGCAGGGCAGATACGCAGTATTTT. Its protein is CASSVGRADTQYF.

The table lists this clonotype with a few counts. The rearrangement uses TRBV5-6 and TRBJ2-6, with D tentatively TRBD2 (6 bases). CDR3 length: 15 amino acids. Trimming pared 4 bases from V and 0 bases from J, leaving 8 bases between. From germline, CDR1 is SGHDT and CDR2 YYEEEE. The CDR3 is CASSRGNSGANVLTF. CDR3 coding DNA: TGTGCCAGCAGCCGCGGGAACTCTGGGGCCAACGTCCTGACTTTC.

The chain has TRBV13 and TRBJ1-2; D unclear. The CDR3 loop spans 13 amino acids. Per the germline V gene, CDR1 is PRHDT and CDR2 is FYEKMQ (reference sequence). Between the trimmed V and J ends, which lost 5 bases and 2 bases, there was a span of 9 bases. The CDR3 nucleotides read TGTGCCAGCAGCCTCAGGTGGAACTATGGCTACACCTTC. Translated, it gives CASSLRWNYGYTF.

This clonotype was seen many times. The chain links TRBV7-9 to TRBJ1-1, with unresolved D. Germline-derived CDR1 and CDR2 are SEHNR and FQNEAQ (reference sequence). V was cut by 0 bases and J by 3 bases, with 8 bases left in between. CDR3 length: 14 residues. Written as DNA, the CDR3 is TGTGCCAGCAGCTTAGCCGGCGGACACACTGAAGCTTTCTTT. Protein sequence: CASSLAGGHTEAFF.

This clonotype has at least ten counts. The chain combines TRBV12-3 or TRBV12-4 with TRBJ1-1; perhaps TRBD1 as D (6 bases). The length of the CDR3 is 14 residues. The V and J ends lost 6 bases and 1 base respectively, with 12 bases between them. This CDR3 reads CASRDRGWNTEAFF. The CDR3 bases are TGTGCCAGCAGGGACAGAGGGTGGAACACTGAAGCTTTCTTT.

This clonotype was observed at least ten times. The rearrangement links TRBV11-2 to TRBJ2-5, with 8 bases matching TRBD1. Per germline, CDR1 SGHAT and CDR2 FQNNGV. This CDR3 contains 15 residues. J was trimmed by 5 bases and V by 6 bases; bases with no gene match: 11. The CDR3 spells CASSYFTGGRETQYF. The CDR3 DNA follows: TGTGCCAGCAGTTATTTTACAGGGGGTCGGGAGACCCAGTACTTC.

CDR3 region: CASRIGTSGGSTDTQYF. As DNA, the CDR3 is TGTGCCAGCAGGATAGGGACTAGCGGGGGGTCCACAGATACGCAGTATTTT. The chain employs TRBV11-2 and TRBJ2-3; 15 bases line up with TRBD2. The CDR3 contains 17 residues. Trimming cost V 6 bases and J 2 bases; bases outside gene matches: 6. The germline CDR1 and CDR2 sequences are SGHAT and FQNNGV.

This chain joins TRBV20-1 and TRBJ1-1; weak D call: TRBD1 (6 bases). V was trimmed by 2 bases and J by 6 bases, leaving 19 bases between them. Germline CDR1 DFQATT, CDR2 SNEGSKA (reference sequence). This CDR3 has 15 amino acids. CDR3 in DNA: TGCAGTGCTAGACGTCAGGGGAGGAAATTCGCTGAAGCTTTCTTT. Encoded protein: CSARRQGRKFAEAFF.

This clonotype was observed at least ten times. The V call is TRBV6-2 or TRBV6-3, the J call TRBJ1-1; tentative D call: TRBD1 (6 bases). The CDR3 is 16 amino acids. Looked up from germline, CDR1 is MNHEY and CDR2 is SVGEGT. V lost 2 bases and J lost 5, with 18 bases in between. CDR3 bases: TGTGCCAGCAGTTACCCTATCCTGGGGGCGGGGACTGAAGCTTTCTTT. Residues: CASSYPILGAGTEAFF.

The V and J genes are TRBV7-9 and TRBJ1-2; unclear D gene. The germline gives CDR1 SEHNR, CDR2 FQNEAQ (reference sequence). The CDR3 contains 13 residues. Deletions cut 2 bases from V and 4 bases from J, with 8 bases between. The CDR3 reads CASSLQEGYGYTF. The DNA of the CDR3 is TGTGCCAGCAGCTTACAGGAGGGCTATGGCTACACCTTC.

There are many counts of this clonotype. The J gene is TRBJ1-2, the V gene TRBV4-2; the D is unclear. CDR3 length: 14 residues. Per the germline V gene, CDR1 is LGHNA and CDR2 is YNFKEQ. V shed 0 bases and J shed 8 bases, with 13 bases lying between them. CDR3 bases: TGTGCCAGCAGCCAAGATCGATGGACGAGCGGCTACACCTTC. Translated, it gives CASSQDRWTSGYTF.

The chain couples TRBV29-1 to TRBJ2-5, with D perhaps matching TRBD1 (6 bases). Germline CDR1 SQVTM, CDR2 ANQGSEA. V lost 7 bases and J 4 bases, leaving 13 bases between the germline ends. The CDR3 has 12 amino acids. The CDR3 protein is CSDTGMGETQYF. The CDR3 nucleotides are TGCAGCGATACAGGGATGGGAGAGACCCAGTACTTC.

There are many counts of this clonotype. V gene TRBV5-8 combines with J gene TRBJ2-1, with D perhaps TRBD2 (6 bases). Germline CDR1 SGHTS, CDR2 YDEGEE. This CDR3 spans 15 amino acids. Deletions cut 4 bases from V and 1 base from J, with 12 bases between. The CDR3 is CASSLVRDSYNEQFF. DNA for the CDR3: TGTGCCAGCAGCCTGGTGCGGGATTCCTACAATGAGCAGTTCTTC.

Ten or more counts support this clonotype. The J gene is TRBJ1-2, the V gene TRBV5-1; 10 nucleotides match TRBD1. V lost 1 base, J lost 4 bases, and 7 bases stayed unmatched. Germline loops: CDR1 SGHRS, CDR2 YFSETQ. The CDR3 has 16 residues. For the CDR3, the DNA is TGCGCCAGCAGCTTGCTTGGGACAGGGGAAGCCTATGGCTACACCTTC. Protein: CASSLLGTGEAYGYTF.

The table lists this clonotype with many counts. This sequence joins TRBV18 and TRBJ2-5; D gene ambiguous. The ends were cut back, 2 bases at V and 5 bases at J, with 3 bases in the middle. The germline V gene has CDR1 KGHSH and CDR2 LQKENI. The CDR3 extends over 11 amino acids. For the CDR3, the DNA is TGTGCCAGCTCACCAAAGGAGACCCAGTACTTC. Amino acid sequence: CASSPKETQYF.

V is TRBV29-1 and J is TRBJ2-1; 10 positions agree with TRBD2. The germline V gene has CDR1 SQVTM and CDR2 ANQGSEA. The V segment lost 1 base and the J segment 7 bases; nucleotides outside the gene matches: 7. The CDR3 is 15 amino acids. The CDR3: CSVEVLAGPSNEQFF. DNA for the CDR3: TGCAGCGTTGAAGTACTAGCGGGGCCTAGTAATGAGCAGTTCTTC.

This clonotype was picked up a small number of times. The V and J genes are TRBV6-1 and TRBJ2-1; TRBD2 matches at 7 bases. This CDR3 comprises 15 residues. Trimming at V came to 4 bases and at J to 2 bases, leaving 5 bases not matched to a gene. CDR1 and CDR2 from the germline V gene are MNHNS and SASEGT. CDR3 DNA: TGTGCCAGCAGTGCAGGCAGCGGGACCTACAATGAGCAGTTCTTC. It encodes CASSAGSGTYNEQFF.

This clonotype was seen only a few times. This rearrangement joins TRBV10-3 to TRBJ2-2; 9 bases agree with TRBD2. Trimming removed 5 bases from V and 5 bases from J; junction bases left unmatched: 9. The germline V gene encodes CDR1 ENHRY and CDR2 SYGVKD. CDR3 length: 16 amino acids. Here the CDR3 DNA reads TGTGCCATCAGTAAAAATAGCGGGAGAGGTACCGGGGAGCTGTTTTTT. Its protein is CAISKNSGRGTGELFF.

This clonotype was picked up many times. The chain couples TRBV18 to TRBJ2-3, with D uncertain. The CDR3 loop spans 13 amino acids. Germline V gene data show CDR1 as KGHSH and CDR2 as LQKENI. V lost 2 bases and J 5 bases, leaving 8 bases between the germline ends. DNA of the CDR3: TGTGCCAGCTCACCAGGTCATGAAGATACGCAGTATTTT. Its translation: CASSPGHEDTQYF. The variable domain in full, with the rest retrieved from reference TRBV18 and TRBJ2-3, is NAGVMQNPRHLVRRRGQEARLRCSPMKGHSHVYWYRQLPEEGLKFMVYLQKENIIDESGMPKERFSAEFPKEGPSILRIQQVVRGDSAAYFCASSPGHEDTQYFGPGTRLTVL.

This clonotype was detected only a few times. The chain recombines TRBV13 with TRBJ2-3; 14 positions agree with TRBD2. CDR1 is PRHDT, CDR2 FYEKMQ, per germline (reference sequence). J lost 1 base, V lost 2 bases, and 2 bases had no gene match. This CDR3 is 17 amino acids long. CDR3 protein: CASSLKTSGGGTDTQYF. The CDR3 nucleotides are TGTGCCAGCAGCTTAAAGACTAGCGGGGGGGGCACAGATACGCAGTATTTT.

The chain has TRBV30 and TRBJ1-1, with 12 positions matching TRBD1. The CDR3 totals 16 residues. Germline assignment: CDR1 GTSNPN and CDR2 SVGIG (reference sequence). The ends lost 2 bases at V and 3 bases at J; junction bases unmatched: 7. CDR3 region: CAWSPGTGGRHTEAFF. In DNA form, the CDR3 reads TGTGCCTGGAGTCCCGGGACAGGGGGCCGGCACACTGAAGCTTTCTTT.

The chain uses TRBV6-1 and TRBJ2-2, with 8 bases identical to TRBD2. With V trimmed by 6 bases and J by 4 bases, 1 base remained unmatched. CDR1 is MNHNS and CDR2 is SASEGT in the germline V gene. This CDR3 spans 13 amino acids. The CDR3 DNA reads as TGTGCCAGCAGACTAGCGGTCACCGGGGAGCTGTTTTTT. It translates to CASRLAVTGELFF.

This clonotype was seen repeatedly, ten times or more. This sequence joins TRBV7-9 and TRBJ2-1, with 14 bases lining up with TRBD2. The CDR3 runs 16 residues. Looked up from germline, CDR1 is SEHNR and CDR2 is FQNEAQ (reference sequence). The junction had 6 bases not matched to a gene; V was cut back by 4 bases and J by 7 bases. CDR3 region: CASSSGTSGSWNEQFF. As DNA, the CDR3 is TGTGCCAGCAGCTCTGGGACTAGCGGGAGTTGGAATGAGCAGTTCTTC. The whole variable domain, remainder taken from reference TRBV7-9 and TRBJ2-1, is DTGVSQNPRHKITKRGQNVTFRCDPISEHNRLYWYRQTLGQGPEFLTYFQNEAQLEKSRLLSDRFSAERPKGSFSTLEIQRTEQGDSAMYLCASSSGTSGSWNEQFFGPGTRLTVL.

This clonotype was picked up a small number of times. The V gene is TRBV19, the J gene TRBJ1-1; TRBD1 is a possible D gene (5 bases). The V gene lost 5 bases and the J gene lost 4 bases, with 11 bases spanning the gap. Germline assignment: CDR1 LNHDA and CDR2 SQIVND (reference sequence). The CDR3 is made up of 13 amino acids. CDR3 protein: CASSFFGGTEAFF. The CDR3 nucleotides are TGTGCCAGTAGTTTTTTCGGGGGCACTGAAGCTTTCTTT.

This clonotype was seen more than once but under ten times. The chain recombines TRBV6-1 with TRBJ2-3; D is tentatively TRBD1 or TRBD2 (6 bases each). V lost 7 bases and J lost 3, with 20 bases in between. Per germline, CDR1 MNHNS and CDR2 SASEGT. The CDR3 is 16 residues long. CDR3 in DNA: TGTGCCAGCAAGAAACTAGGGGGACTGGCAACAGATACGCAGTATTTT. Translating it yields CASKKLGGLATDTQYF.

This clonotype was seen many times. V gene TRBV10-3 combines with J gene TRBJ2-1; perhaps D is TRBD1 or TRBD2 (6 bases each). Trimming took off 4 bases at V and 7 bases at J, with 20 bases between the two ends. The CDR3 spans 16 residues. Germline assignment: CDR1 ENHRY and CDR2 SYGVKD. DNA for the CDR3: TGTGCCATCAGTGCAAGGGCAGGGGACTGGCGAAATGAGCAGTTCTTC. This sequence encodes CAISARAGDWRNEQFF.